This T cell receptor beta chain was obtained from a study of OX40 agonist ivuxolimab in advanced cancers. Across the whole study: Partial responses occurred in Three dose-escalation patients, one with hepatocellular carcinoma and two with cutaneous melanoma. Study results and limitations: Average numbers of expanded clones were greater in CD8+ T cells than in CD4+.

Clones were sequenced by immunoSEQ multiplex PCR, and TCRdb holds only the in-frame ones, with some missing. Of about 81,000 clones listed, approximately 90% are singletons. Blood sampling took place at baseline, cycle 4 day 1, and cycle 7 day 1. About this clone itself: Its matching antigen is unknown.

This CDR3 has 15 residues. In germline, CDR1 is MNHNS, CDR2 SASEGT. Trimming removed 6 bases at V and 1 base at J, with 13 bases between. The sequence was collected from an adult with an advanced solid tumor such as melanoma, head and neck, liver or kidney cancer. Sequenced material: CD4+ or CD8+ T cells sorted from blood, taken in a trial of the OX40 agonist ivuxolimab. This sequence joins TRBV6-1 and TRBJ1-3, with D perhaps matching TRBD1 (5 bases). CDR3 DNA sequence: TGTGCCAGCAGCGAGATTGGGGGGTCTGGAAACACCATATATTTT. This encodes CASSEIGGSGNTIYF.